Following are 20 T cell receptor beta chains from one sample sequenced in a study of human T cells and chemical hapten exposure. This sample's time point: healthy volunteer bleed at 6 weeks. Whole blood, unfractionated, served as the material for total RNA extraction. TCRdb redid the calling of the RACE reads with MiXCR, one entry per CDR3 protein. The top ten hold roughly 13% of the sample, which has under 45,000 distinct CDR3 sequences, around 5% seen once. The sample was whole blood. The source of these receptors is a human donor in good health. Some clones in this sample may be carry-over from other donors' samples.

Ten or more counts support this clonotype. The V call is TRBV7-2, the J call TRBJ2-3; 9 bases fit TRBD2. J was trimmed by 6 bases and V by 3 bases; bases with no gene match: 4. The CDR3 loop spans 14 amino acids. Germline CDR1 reads SGHTA; CDR2 reads FQGNSA. CDR3 in DNA: TGTGCCAGCAGCTTTGCGGGAGGGGCTGATACGCAGTATTTT. Encoded protein: CASSFAGGADTQYF.

This clonotype was seen many times. This sequence joins TRBV7-9 and TRBJ2-3; 14 bases agree with TRBD2. The CDR3 covers 16 residues. V lost 5 bases and J lost 8; bases outside the gene matches: 9. Germline V CDR1 and CDR2: SEHNR, FQNEAQ (reference sequence). CDR3: CASSRGGLAGGVTQYF. CDR3 DNA: TGTGCCAGCAGCCGAGGAGGACTAGCGGGGGGAGTTACGCAGTATTTT.

This clonotype was detected a few times. The V call is TRBV20-1, the J call TRBJ2-3; 8 bases align to TRBD1. CDR1 is DFQATT, CDR2 SNEGSKA, per germline (reference sequence). J was trimmed by 2 bases and V by 7 bases; bases with no gene match: 8. The CDR3 has 14 residues. In DNA form, the CDR3 reads TGCAGTGTGTCGGTGCAGGGGGCCACAGATACGCAGTATTTT. Translated: CSVSVQGATDTQYF.

This clonotype was picked up many times. The genes are TRBV7-9 and TRBJ1-1, with D possibly being TRBD1 (6 bases). V was pared by 5 bases and J by 13 bases, with 26 bases between. This CDR3 region has 15 residues. The V gene's germline CDR1 is SEHNR and CDR2 FQNEAQ (reference sequence). The CDR3 protein is CASSPPLAGTPKVFF. The CDR3 DNA is TGTGCCAGCAGCCCTCCCCTTGCCGGGACACCAAAGGTTTTCTTT.

This clonotype was detected ten times or more. The rearrangement joins TRBV5-4 to TRBJ1-1; TRBD1 matches at 7 bases. The CDR3 sequence is 15 residues long. The junction had 8 bases not matched to a gene; V was cut back by 3 bases and J by 3 bases. The V gene's germline CDR1 is SGHNT and CDR2 YYREEE (reference sequence). In nucleotides, the CDR3 is TGTGCCAGCAGCTCCAGAGGGGGCACATACACTGAAGCTTTCTTT. Translation gives CASSSRGGTYTEAFF.

The gene calls are TRBV5-6 and TRBJ1-5; TRBD1 matches 10 bases. CDR3 length equals 17 residues. Per the germline V gene, CDR1 is SGHDT and CDR2 is YYEEEE. V dropped 0 bases and J dropped 1; count of bases not matched to a gene: 4. The CDR3 loop is CASSLGDRGSSNQPQHF. DNA of the CDR3: TGTGCCAGCAGCTTGGGGGACAGGGGATCAAGCAATCAGCCCCAGCATTTT.

The chain carries TRBV6-6 and TRBJ1-1; 8 nucleotides line up with TRBD1. CDR1 and CDR2 from the germline V gene are MNHNY and SVGAGI (reference sequence). This CDR3 region has 12 residues. After removal of 4 bases from V and 10 bases from J, the junction contained 5 bases not matched to a gene. The CDR3: CASSSTTGGAFF. The CDR3 DNA sequence: TGTGCCAGCAGTTCCACCACAGGGGGAGCTTTCTTT.

The chain employs TRBV6-1 and TRBJ1-2; TRBD1 might be the D (6 bases). This CDR3 region has 15 residues. CDR1 MNHNS and CDR2 SASEGT come from the germline V gene. Trimming stripped 2 bases from V and 8 bases from J, with 18 bases between. This CDR3 reads CASSERVRGDYGYTF. In nucleotides, the CDR3 is TGTGCCAGCAGTGAAAGGGTCAGGGGAGATTACGGCTACACCTTC.

This clonotype was seen many times. V is TRBV3-1 and J is TRBJ1-6; D possibly corresponds to TRBD1 (5 bases). This CDR3 contains 14 residues. The germline V gene has CDR1 LGHDT and CDR2 YNNKEL (reference sequence). V was cut by 1 base and J by 13 bases, with 14 bases left in between. The CDR3 DNA sequence: TGTGCCAGCAGCCAAGGGGGGGTTCGAAGTCCCCTCCACTTT. Amino acid sequence: CASSQGGVRSPLHF.

This clonotype was picked up a small number of times. The rearrangement uses TRBV2 and TRBJ2-2; TRBD1 might be the D (6 bases). The CDR3 is 16 residues long. The V gene's germline CDR1 is SNHLY and CDR2 FYNNEI. Trimming cost V 5 bases and J 5 bases, with 18 bases left between them. The CDR3 coding sequence is TGTGCCAGCAGTTTACAGGGCCGTGGCTCGACCGGGGAGCTGTTTTTT. Residues: CASSLQGRGSTGELFF.

This clonotype came up many times. The rearrangement uses TRBV5-1 and TRBJ1-1; D unclear. Germline CDR1 reads SGHRS; CDR2 reads YFSETQ. The CDR3 loop spans 13 amino acids. With 0 bases removed from V and 0 bases from J, the gap between germline ends came to 3 bases. For the CDR3, the DNA is TGCGCCAGCAGCTTGGAGGTGAACACTGAAGCTTTCTTT. Translated, it gives CASSLEVNTEAFF.

V and J are TRBV20-1 and TRBJ2-1, with 11 bases aligning to TRBD2. V shed 3 bases and J 4 bases; nucleotides not matched to a gene: 8. From germline, CDR1 is DFQATT and CDR2 SNEGSKA (reference sequence). CDR3 length: 16 amino acids. The CDR3 coding sequence is TGCAGTGCTAGTCCCTTAGCGGGAGGGTGGTACAATGAGCAGTTCTTC. Translation gives CSASPLAGGWYNEQFF.

The chain combines TRBV4-3 with TRBJ2-3; no firm D call. Germline-derived CDR1 and CDR2 are LGHNA and YSLEER. The CDR3 totals 16 residues. V lost 2 bases to trimming and J lost 4 bases, with 16 bases between them. The chain's CDR3 is CASSQLNNPEADTQYF. The DNA for the CDR3 is TGCGCCAGCAGCCAACTCAATAATCCCGAGGCAGATACGCAGTATTTT.

The J gene is TRBJ1-1, the V gene TRBV5-1; D unclear. The V gene's germline CDR1 is SGHRS and CDR2 YFSETQ. The CDR3 extends over 14 amino acids. Trimming removed 0 bases from V and 10 bases from J, with 16 bases in between. In nucleotides, the CDR3 is TGCGCCAGCAGCTTGGGCGACACGCGCGGGATAGCTTTCTTT. It encodes CASSLGDTRGIAFF.

The chain links TRBV7-9 to TRBJ2-2; the D call may be TRBD1 or TRBD2 (5 bases each). V gave up 6 bases and J gave up 5 bases, with 10 bases separating them. The CDR3 loop spans 13 amino acids. CDR1 is SEHNR, CDR2 FQNEAQ, per germline (reference sequence). DNA of the CDR3: TGTGCCAGCAGGGGACCGGGGACCGGGGAGCTGTTTTTT. It yields the protein CASRGPGTGELFF.

This clonotype occurred many times. The chain joins TRBV20-1 to TRBJ2-7, with 11 bases identical to TRBD2. From germline, CDR1 is DFQATT and CDR2 SNEGSKA (reference sequence). The CDR3 sequence is 13 residues long. V lost 5 bases, J lost 6 bases, and 6 bases stayed unmatched. The CDR3 reads CSARSGGAPEQYF. CDR3 sequence (DNA): TGCAGTGCTCGTAGCGGGGGGGCGCCCGAGCAGTACTTC.

This clonotype is termed medium-sized. V is TRBV12-3 or TRBV12-4 and J is TRBJ1-1; D gene ambiguous. The CDR3 loop spans 14 amino acids. Trimming pared 2 bases from V and 1 base from J, leaving 8 bases between. The CDR3 DNA reads TGTGCCAGCAGTTTAACAACACCGAACACTGAAGCTTTCTTT. Translation: CASSLTTPNTEAFF.

The sample holds many counts of this clonotype. The chain recombines TRBV12-3 or TRBV12-4 with TRBJ2-7; D is possibly TRBD2 (6 bases). Trimming took 1 base from V and 0 from J, leaving 10 bases between them. The CDR3 has 15 residues. The CDR3 bases are TGTGCCAGCAGTTTAGGTAGCGGCACCTCCTACGAGCAGTACTTC. Protein product: CASSLGSGTSYEQYF.

This clonotype was observed a few times. CDR3 residues: CASSFGDIGYEQYF. The CDR3, as DNA: TGCGCCAGCAGCTTCGGGGACATCGGGTACGAGCAGTACTTC. V and J are TRBV5-1 and TRBJ2-7; possible D gene TRBD1, 6 bases. The V gene lost 2 bases and the J gene lost 4 bases, with 13 bases spanning the gap. Germline lookup yields CDR1 SGHRS and CDR2 YFSETQ. The CDR3 length is 14 residues.

The rearrangement uses TRBV6-5 and TRBJ2-1; 8 bases are a match to TRBD2. V was clipped by 8 bases and J by 9 bases; unmatched bases: 12. This CDR3 spans 14 amino acids. Germline CDR1 and CDR2: MNHEY and SVGAGI. The CDR3 sequence: CASRGGRRGGEQFF. CDR3 sequence (DNA): TGTGCCAGCCGGGGGGGCCGGCGCGGGGGTGAGCAGTTCTTC.